This T cell receptor beta chain was recorded in a study of shared clonotypes between healthy human individuals. Study at large: Researchers drew samples from two women and a few men aged 18 to 49.

Trimming cost V 5 bases and J 6 bases, with 19 bases left between them. Germline CDR1 and CDR2: MDHEN and SYDVKM. The CDR3 is 15 amino acids. As defined, naive CD8 cells were CD45RO-negative and positively selected for CCR7, with terminally differentiated effector memory CD45RA+ cells excluded. Generated by immunoSEQ multiplex PCR, the TCRdb table keeps only in-frame clones and is missing some. The sample consists of roughly 590,000 clones, nearly 97% of them appearing once. The source material was naive CD8+ T cells sorted from blood. The V gene is TRBV28, the J gene TRBJ1-1; TRBD1 is a possible D gene (6 bases). This TCR came from a young woman in good health. The CDR3 DNA sequence: TGTGCCAGCAGTACCAATCCGGACAGCGGGGCTGAAGCTTTCTTT. As protein: CASSTNPDSGAEAFF.